The source of this T cell receptor (beta chain) is a study of blood T cell repertoires in COVID-19. Residents of 24 US areas, aged roughly 18 to 95 years, made up the participants. Assay: immunoSEQ multiplex PCR; the TCRdb copy retains only in-frame clones and omits some. The sample shows 200,000 to 300,000 clones, around 88% of them seen only once. V gave up 5 bases and J gave up 15 bases, with 22 bases separating them. The germline V gene has CDR1 MNHEY and CDR2 SVGAGI. The CDR3 runs 14 residues. Sequenced sample: PBMCs or T cells enriched from blood (not recorded which). The sequence was obtained from a woman aged 40 to 50 with acute COVID-19. This chain uses TRBV6-5 with TRBJ1-4; D remains unclear. This chain's CDR3 is CASSNGDGRLGVFF. The CDR3, as DNA: TGTGCCAGCAGTAACGGCGATGGGAGGCTGGGAGTGTTTTTT.